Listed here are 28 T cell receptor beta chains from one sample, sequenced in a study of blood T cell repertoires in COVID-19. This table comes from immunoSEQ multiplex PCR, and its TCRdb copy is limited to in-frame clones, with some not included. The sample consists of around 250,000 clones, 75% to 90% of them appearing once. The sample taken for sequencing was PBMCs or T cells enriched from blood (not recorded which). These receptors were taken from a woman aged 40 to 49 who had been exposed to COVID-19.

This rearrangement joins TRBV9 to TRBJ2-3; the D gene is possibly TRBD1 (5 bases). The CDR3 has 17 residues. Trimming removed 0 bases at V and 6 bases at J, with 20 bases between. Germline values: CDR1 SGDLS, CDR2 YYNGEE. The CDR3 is CASSVVRTPARWDTQYF. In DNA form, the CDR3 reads TGTGCCAGCAGCGTAGTTCGGACACCTGCCCGGTGGGATACGCAGTATTTT.

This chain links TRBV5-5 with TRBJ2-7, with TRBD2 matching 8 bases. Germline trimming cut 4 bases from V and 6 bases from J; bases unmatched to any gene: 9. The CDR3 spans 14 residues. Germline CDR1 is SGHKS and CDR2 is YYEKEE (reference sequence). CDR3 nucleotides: TGTGCCAGCAGCCAGACTAGCGCCGAGGTCGAGCAGTACGTC. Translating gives CASSQTSAEVEQYV.

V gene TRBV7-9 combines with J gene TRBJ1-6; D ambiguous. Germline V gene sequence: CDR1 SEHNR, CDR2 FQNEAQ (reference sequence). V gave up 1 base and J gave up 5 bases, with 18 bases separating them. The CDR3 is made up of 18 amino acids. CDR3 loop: CASSLVLGGLENNSPLHF. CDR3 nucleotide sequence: TGTGCCAGCAGCTTAGTCTTGGGAGGACTCGAAAATAATTCACCCCTCCACTTT.

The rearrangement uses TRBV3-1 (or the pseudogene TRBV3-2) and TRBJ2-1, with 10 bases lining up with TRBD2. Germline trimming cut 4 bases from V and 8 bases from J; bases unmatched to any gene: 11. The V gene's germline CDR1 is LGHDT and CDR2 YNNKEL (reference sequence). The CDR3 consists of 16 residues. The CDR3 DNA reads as TGTGCCAGCAGCCCCTCCCGCTTAGCGGGGGGCCATGAGCAGTTCTTC. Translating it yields CASSPSRLAGGHEQFF.

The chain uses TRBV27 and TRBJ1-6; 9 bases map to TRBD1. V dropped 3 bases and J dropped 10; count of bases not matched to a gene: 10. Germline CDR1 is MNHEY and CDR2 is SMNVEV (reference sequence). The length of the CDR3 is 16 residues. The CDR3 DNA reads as TGTGCCAGCAGTTTTTCGGCCGGGACAGGGCGATCACCCCTCCACTTT. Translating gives CASSFSAGTGRSPLHF.

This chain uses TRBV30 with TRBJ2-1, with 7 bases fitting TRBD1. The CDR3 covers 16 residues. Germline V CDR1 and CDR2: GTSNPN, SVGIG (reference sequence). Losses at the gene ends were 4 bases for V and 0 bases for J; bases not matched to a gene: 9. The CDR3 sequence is CAWMSSGTDSYNEQFF. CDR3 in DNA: TGTGCCTGGATGTCCTCCGGGACAGACTCCTACAATGAGCAGTTCTTC.

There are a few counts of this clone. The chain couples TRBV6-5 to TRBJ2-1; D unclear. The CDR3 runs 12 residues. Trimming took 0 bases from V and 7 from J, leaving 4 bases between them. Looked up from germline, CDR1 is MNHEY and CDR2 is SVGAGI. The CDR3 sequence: CASSYSTNEQFF. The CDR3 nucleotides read TGTGCCAGCAGTTACTCTACAAATGAGCAGTTCTTC.

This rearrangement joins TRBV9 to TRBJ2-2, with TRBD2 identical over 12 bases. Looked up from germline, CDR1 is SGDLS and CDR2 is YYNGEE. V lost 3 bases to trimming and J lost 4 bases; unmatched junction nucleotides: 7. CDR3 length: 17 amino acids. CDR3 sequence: CASSASGRARRTGELFF. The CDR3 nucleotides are TGTGCCAGCAGCGCTAGCGGGAGGGCCAGGCGCACCGGGGAGCTGTTTTTT.

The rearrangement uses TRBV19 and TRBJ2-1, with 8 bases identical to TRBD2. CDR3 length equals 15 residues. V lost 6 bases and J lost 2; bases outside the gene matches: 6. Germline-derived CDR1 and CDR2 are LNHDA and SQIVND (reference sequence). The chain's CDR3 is CASSDSGTAYNEQFF. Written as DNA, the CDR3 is TGTGCCAGTAGCGATAGCGGGACCGCCTACAATGAGCAGTTCTTC.

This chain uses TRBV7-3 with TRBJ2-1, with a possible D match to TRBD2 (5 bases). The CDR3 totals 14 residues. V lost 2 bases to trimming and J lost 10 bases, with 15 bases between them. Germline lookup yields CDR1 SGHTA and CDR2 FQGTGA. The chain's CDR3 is CASSLGLARAEQFF. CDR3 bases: TGTGCCAGCAGCTTAGGGTTGGCGAGGGCAGAGCAGTTCTTC.

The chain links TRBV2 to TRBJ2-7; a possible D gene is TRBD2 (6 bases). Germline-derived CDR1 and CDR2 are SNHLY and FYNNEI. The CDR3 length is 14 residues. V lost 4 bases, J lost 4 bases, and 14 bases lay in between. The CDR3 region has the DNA TGTGCCAGCAGTGGGGTCGGGGGTGGATACGAGCAGTACTTC. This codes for CASSGVGGGYEQYF.

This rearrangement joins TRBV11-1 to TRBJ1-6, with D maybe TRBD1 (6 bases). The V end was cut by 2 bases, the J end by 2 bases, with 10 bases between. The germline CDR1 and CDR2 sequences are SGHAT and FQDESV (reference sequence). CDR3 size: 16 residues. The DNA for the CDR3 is TGTGCCAGCAGCTTATTAGGGGGGGCCTATAATTCACCCCTCCACTTT. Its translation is CASSLLGGAYNSPLHF.

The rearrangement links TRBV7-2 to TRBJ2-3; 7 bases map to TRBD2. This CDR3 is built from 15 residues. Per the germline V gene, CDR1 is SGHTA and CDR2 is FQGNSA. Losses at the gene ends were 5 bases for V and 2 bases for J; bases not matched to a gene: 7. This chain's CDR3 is CASSRPGLLTDTQYF. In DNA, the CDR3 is TGTGCCAGCAGCCGGCCGGGACTACTCACAGATACGCAGTATTTT.

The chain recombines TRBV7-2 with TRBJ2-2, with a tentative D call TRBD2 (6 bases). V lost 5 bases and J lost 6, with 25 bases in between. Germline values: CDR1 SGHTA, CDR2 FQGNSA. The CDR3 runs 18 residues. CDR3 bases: TGTGCCAGCAGCCCCCTCGGGACGGCGGGGTCTACGGCCGGGGAGCTGTTTTTT. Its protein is CASSPLGTAGSTAGELFF.

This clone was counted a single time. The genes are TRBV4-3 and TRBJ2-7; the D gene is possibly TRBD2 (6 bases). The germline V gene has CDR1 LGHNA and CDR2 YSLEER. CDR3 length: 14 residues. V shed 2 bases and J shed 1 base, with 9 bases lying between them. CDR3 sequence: CASSQSGVSYEQYF. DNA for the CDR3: TGCGCCAGCAGCCAATCGGGAGTTTCCTACGAGCAGTACTTC.

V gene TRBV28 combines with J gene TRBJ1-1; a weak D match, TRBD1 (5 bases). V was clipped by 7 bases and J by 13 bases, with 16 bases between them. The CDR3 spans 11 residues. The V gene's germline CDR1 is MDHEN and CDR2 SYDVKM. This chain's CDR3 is CASTGRQWVFF. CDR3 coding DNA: TGTGCCAGCACCGGGCGACAGTGGGTTTTCTTT.

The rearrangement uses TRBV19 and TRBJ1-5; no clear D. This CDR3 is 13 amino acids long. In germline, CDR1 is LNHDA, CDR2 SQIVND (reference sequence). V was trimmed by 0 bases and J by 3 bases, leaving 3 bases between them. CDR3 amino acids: CASSIDVNQPQHF. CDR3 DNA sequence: TGTGCCAGTAGTATAGACGTCAATCAGCCCCAGCATTTT.

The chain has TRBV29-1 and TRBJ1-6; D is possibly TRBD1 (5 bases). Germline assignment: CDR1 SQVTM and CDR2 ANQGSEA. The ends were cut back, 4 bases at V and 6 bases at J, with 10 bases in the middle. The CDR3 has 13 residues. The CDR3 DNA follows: TGCAGCGTTGGTGACAGCTTTAATTCACCCCTCCACTTT. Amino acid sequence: CSVGDSFNSPLHF.

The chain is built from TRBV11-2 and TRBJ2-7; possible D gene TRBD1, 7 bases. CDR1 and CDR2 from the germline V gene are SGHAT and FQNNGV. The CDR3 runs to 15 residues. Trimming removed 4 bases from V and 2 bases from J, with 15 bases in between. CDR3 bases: TGTGCCAGCAGCTCCAGCCAGGGGGGCGCCTACGAGCAGTACTTC. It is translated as CASSSSQGGAYEQYF.

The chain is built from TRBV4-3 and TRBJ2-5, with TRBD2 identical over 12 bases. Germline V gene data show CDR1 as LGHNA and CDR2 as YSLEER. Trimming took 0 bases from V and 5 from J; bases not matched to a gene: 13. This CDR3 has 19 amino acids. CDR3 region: CASSQDWASGGARAETQYF. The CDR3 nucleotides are TGCGCCAGCAGCCAAGACTGGGCTAGCGGGGGGGCGCGAGCTGAGACCCAGTACTTC.

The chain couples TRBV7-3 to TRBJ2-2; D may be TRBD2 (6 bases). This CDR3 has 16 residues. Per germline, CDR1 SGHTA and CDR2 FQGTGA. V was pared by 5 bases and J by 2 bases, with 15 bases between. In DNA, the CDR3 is TGTGCCAGCAGCCGTTTCGCGGGGCTAAACACCGGGGAGCTGTTTTTT. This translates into CASSRFAGLNTGELFF.

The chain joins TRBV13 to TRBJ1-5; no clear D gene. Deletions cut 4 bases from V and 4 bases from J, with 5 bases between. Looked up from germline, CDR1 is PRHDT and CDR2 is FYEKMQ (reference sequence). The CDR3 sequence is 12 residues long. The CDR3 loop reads CASSWENQPQHF. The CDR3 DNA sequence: TGTGCCAGCAGCTGGGAGAATCAGCCCCAGCATTTT.

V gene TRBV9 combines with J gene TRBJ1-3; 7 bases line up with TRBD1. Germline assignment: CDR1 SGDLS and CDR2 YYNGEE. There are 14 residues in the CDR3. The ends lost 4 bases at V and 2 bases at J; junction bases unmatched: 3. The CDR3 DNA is TGTGCCAGCAGCTTCGGGACAGCTGGAAACACCATATATTTT. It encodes CASSFGTAGNTIYF.

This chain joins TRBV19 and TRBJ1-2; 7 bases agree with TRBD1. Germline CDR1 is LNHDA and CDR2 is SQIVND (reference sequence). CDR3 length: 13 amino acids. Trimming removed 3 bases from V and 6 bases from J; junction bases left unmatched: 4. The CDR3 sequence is CASSMVQGDGYTF. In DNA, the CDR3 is TGTGCCAGTAGTATGGTGCAGGGGGATGGCTACACCTTC.

This chain's CDR3 is CASSIQGTGELFF. The CDR3 DNA follows: TGTGCCAGTAGTATACAGGGAACCGGGGAGCTGTTTTTT. V is TRBV19 and J is TRBJ2-2; the D gene is possibly TRBD1 (5 bases). Trimming removed 2 bases from V and 5 bases from J, with 6 bases in between. The CDR3 consists of 13 residues. Germline V gives CDR1 LNHDA, CDR2 SQIVND (reference sequence). Full variable domain (outside the CDR3, taken from reference TRBV19 and TRBJ2-2): DGGITQSPKYLFRKEGQNVTLSCEQNLNHDAMYWYRQDPGQGLRLIYYSQIVNDFQKGDIAEGYSVSREKKESFPLTVTSAQKNPTAFYLCASSIQGTGELFFGEGSRLTVL.

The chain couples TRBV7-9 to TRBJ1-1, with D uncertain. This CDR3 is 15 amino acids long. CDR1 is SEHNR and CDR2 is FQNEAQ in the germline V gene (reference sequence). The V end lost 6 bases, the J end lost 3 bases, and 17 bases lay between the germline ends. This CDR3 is CASSLTGVLYTEAFF. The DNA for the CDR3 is TGTGCCAGCAGTCTAACCGGGGTTCTTTACACTGAAGCTTTCTTT.

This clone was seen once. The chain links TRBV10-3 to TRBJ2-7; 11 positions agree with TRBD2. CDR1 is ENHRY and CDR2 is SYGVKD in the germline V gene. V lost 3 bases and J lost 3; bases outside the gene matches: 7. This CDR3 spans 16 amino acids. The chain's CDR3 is CAISDRPGTSGYEQYF. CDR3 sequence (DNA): TGTGCCATCAGTGACCGACCCGGGACTAGCGGCTACGAGCAGTACTTC.

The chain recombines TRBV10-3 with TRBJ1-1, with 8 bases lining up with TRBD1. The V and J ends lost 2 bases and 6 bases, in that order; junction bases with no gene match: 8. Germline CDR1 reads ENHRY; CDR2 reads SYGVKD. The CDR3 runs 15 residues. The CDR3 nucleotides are TGTGCCATCAGTGAGGCAGACAGGGGCGTGGCTGAAGCTTTCTTT. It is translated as CAISEADRGVAEAFF.